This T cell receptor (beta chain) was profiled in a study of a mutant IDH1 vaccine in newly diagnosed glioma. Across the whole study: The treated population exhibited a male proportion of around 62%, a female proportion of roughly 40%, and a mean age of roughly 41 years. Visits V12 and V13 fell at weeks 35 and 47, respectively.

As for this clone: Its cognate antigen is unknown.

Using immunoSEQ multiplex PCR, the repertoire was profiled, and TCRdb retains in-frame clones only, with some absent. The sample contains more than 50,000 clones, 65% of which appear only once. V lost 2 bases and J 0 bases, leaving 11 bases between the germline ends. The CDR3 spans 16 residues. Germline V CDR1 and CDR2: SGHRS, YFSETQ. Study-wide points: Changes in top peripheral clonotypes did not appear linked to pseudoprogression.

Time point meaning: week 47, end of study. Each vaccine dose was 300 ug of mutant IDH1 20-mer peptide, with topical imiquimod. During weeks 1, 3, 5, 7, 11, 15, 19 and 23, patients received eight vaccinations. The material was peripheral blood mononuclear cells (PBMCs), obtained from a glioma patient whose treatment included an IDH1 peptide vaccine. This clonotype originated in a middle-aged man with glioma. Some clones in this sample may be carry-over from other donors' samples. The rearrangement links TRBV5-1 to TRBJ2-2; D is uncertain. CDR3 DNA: TGCGCCAGCAGCTTCCCGGACGGAACGAACACCGGGGAGCTGTTTTTT. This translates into CASSFPDGTNTGELFF.